The sequence of this TCR beta chain was determined in a study of T cells in Graves' hyperthyroidism and ophthalmopathy. This clonotype was detected a few times. RNA transcripts served as the template for amplifying TCR beta CDR3 regions. The primer set for the first-round RT-PCR of the TCR CDR3 was HTBI. TCRdb fed the multiplex PCR reads into MiXCR, producing one record per CDR3 protein. The profile shows some 770,000 distinct CDR3 sequences, around 15% of them singletons. Diagnosis rested on symptoms, serum thyroxine and TRAb, thyroid ultrasound, and orbital computed tomography. It was less than 13 ml of fresh peripheral blood that supplied the PBMCs. Germline CDR1 is LNHNV and CDR2 is YYDKDF (reference sequence). The CDR3 length is 14 residues. Trimming removed 1 base from V and 2 bases from J, with 6 bases in between.

This TCR derives from a young man with Graves' hyperthyroidism. The specimen sequenced was blood. The V and J genes are TRBV15 and TRBJ2-4; unclear D gene. The CDR3: CATSRGVSKNIQYF. The CDR3, as DNA: TGTGCCACCAGCAGAGGTGTCTCCAAAAACATTCAGTACTTC. Full variable domain (outside the CDR3, taken from reference TRBV15 and TRBJ2-4): DAMVIQNPRYQVTQFGKPVTLSCSQTLNHNVMYWYQQKSSQAPKLLFHYYDKDFNNEADTPDNFQSRRPNTSFCFLDIRSPGLGDTAMYLCATSRGVSKNIQYFGAGTRLSVL.